This T cell receptor beta chain was retrieved from a study of technical replicates of blood from a few donors. CDR1 is SGHRS, CDR2 YFSETQ, per germline. V lost 3 bases, J lost 8 bases, and 9 bases stayed unmatched. The CDR3 is 15 residues long. Libraries were prepared by immunoSEQ multiplex PCR; TCRdb keeps only in-frame clonotypes and omits some of them. The sample carries approximately 51,000 clones, over 85% recorded once. This rearrangement joins TRBV5-1 to TRBJ1-2, with 11 bases fitting TRBD1. The specimen was PBMCs. The sequence derives from a human donor in good health. Some clones in this sample may be carry-over from other donors' samples. CDR3: CASSSSGTGGWGYTF. The CDR3 DNA follows: TGCGCCAGCAGCTCCTCCGGGACAGGGGGTTGGGGCTACACCTTC.